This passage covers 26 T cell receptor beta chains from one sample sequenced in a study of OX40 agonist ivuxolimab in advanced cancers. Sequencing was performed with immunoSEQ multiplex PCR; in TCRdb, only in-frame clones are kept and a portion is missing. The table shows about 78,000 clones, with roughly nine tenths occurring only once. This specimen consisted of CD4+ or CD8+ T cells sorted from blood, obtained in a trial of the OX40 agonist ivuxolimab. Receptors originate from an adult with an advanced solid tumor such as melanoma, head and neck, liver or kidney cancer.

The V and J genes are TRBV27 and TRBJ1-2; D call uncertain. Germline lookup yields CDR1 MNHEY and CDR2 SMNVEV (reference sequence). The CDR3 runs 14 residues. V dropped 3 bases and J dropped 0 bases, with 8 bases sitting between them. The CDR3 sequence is CASSFRISNYGYTF. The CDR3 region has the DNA TGTGCCAGCAGTTTCCGGATTTCTAACTATGGCTACACCTTC.

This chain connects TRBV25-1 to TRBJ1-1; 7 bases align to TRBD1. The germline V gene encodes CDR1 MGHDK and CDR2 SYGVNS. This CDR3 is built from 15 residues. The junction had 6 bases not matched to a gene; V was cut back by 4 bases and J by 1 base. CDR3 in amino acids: CASSGQGRENTEAFF. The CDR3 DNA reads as TGTGCCAGCAGTGGACAGGGTCGGGAGAACACTGAAGCTTTCTTT. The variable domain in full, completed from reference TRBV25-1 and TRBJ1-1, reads EADIYQTPRYLVIGTGKKITLECSQTMGHDKMYWYQQDPGMELHLIHYSYGVNSTEKGDLSSESTVSRIRTEHFPLTLESARPSHTSQYLCASSGQGRENTEAFFGQGTRLTVV.

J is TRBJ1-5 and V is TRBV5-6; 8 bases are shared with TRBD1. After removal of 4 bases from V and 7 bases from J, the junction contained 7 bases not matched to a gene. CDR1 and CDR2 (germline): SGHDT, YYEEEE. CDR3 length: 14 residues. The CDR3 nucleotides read TGTGCCAGCAGCCCCCGGACAGGGTGGCAGCCCCAGCATTTT. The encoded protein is CASSPRTGWQPQHF.

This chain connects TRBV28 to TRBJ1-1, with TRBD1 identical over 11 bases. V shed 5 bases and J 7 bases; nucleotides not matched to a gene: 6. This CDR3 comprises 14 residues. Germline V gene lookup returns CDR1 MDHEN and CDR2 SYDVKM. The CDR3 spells CASSHWDRGVEAFF. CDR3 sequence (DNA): TGTGCCAGCAGTCACTGGGACAGGGGGGTTGAAGCTTTCTTT.

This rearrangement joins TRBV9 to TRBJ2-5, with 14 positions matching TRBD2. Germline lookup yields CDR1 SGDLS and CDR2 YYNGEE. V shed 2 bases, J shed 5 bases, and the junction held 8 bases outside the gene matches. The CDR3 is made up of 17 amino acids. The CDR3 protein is CASSVGTSGRGGETQYF. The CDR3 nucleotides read TGTGCCAGCAGCGTTGGGACTAGCGGGAGAGGAGGGGAGACCCAGTACTTC.

In DNA, the CDR3 is TGTGCCAGTAGTATGGTTGGAAACACCATATATTTT. Protein: CASSMVGNTIYF. The chain carries TRBV19 and TRBJ1-3; D gene unclear. The CDR3 spans 12 residues. Germline CDR1 reads LNHDA; CDR2 reads SQIVND (reference sequence). V was trimmed by 3 bases and J by 3 bases, leaving 3 bases between them.

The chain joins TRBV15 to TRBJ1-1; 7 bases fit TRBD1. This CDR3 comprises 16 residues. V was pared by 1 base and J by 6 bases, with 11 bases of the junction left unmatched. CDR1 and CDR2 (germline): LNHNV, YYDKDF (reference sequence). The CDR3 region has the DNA TGTGCCACCAGCAGAGGACAGGGAGGCAGCCCCCCTGAAGCTTTCTTT. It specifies CATSRGQGGSPPEAFF.

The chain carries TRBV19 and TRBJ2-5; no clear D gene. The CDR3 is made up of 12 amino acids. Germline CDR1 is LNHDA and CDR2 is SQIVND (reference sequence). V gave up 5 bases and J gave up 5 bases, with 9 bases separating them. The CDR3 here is CASSLMGETQYF. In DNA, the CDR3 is TGTGCCAGTAGTCTAATGGGGGAGACCCAGTACTTC.

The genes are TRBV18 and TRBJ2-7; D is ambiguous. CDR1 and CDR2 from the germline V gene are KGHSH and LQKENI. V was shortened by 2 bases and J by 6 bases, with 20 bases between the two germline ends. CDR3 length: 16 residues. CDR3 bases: TGTGCCAGCTCACCAAACACCCCGACGGTGATGGGCGAGCAGTACTTC. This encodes CASSPNTPTVMGEQYF.

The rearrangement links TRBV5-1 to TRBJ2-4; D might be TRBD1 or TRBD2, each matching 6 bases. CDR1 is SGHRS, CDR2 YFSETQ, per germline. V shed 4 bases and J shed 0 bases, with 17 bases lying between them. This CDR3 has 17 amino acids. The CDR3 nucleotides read TGCGCCAGCAGCCCAAGGAGGGACATATTAGCCAAAAACATTCAGTACTTC. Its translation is CASSPRRDILAKNIQYF.

The CDR3 sequence is CASSAGRGVNQPQHF. CDR3 sequence (DNA): TGTGCCAGCTCAGCGGGGCGCGGGGTCAATCAGCCCCAGCATTTT. This chain connects TRBV18 to TRBJ1-5; tentatively, D is TRBD1 (5 bases). The V gene's germline CDR1 is KGHSH and CDR2 LQKENI. V lost 5 bases and J 3 bases, leaving 14 bases between the germline ends. The CDR3 spans 15 residues.

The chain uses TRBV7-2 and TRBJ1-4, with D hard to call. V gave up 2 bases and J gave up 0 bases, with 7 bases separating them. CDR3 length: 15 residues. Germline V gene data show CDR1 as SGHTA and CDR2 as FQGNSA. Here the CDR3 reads CASSLLQATNEKLFF. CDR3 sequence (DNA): TGTGCCAGCAGCTTATTACAAGCAACTAATGAAAAACTGTTTTTT.

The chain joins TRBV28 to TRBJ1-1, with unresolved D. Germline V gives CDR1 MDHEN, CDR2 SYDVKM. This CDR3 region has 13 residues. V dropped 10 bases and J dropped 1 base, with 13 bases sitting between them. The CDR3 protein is CATLPAGNTEAFF. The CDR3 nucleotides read TGTGCCACCCTCCCGGCCGGGAACACTGAAGCTTTCTTT.

CDR3: CASSPVRTGGDYGYTF. The DNA for the CDR3 is TGTGCCAGCAGCCCCGTTCGGACAGGGGGCGACTATGGCTACACCTTC. The chain links TRBV5-5 to TRBJ1-2, with TRBD1 identical over 11 bases. The CDR3 runs 16 residues. J was trimmed by 3 bases and V by 4 bases; bases with no gene match: 8. Germline CDR1 reads SGHKS; CDR2 reads YYEKEE (reference sequence).

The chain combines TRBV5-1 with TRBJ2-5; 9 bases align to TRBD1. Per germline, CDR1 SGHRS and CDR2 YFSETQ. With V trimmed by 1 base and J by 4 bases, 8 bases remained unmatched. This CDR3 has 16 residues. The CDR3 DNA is TGCGCCAGCAGCTTGTCCCCGGGACAGGGAGGAGAGACCCAGTACTTC. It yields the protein CASSLSPGQGGETQYF. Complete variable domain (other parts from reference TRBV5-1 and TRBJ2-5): KAGVTQTPRYLIKTRGQQVTLSCSPISGHRSVSWYQQTPGQGLQFLFEYFSETQRNKGNFPGRFSGRQFSNSRSEMNVSTLELGDSALYLCASSLSPGQGGETQYFGPGTRLLVL.

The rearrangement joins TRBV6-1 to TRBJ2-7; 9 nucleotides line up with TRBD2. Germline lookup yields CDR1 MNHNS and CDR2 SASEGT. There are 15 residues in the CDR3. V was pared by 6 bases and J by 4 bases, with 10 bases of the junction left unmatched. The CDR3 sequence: CASSRYAGGGYEQYF. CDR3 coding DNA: TGTGCCAGCAGCCGCTATGCGGGAGGGGGATACGAGCAGTACTTC.

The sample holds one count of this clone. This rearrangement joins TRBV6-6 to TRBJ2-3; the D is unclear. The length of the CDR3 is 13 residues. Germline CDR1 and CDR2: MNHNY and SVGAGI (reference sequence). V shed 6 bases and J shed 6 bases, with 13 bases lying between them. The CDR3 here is CASRGRPSDTQYF. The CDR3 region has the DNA TGTGCCAGCAGAGGTCGCCCGTCGGATACGCAGTATTTT.

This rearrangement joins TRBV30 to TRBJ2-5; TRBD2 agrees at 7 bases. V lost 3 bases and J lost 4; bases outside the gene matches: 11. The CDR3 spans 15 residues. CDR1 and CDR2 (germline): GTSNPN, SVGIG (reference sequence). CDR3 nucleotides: TGTGCCTGGAGCCGCCGGGCTAGCGGTGGAGAGACCCAGTACTTC. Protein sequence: CAWSRRASGGETQYF.

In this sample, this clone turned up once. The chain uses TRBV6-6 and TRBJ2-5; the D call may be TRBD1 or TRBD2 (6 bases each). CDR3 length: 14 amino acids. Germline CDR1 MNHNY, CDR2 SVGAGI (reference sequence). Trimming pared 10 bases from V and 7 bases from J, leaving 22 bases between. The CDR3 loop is CATSLGASEGTQYF. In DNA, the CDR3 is TGTGCCACCTCCTTGGGGGCCTCGGAGGGGACCCAGTACTTC.

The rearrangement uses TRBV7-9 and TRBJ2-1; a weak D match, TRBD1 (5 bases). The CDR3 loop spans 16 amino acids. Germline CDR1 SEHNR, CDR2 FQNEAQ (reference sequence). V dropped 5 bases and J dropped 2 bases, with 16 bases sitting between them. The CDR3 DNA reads TGTGCCAGCAGCCGAAGGGGCCGCCTAGCCTACAATGAGCAGTTCTTC. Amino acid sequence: CASSRRGRLAYNEQFF.

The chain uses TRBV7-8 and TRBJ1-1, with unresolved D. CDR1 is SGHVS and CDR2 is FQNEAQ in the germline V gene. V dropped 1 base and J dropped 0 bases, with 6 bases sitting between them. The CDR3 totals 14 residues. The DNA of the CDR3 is TGTGCCAGCAGCTTAGAGGGCATGAACACTGAAGCTTTCTTT. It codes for CASSLEGMNTEAFF.

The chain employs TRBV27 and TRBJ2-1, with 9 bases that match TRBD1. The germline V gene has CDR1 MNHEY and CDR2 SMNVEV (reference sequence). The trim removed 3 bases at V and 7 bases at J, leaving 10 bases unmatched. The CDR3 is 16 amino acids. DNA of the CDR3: TGTGCCAGCAGTTTCCCCGGGACAGGGAAAGAGAATGAGCAGTTCTTC. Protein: CASSFPGTGKENEQFF.

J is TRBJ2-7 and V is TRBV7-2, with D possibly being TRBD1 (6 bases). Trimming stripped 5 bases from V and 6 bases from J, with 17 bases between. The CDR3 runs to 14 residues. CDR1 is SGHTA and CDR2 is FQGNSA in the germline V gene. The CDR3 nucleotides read TGTGCCAGCAGCCTCGGACAGCTTGTCCGCGAGCAGTACTTC. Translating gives CASSLGQLVREQYF.

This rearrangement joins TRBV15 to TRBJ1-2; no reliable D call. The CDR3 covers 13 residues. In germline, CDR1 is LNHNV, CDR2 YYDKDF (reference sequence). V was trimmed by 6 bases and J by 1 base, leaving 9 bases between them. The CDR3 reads CATRRRGNYGYTF. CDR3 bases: TGTGCCACCAGAAGACGGGGTAACTATGGCTACACCTTC.

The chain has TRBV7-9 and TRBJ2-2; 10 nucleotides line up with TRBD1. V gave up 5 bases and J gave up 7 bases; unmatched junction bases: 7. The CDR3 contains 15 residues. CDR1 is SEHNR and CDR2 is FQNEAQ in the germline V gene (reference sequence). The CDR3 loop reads CASSPPGQGNGELFF. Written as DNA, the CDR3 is TGTGCCAGCAGCCCACCGGGACAGGGGAACGGGGAGCTGTTTTTT.

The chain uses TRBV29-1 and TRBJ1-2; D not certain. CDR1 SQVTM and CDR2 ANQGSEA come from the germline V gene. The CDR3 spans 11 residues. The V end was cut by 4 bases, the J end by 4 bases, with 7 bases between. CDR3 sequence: CSVVRGYGYTF. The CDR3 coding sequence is TGCAGCGTTGTCCGGGGCTATGGCTACACCTTC. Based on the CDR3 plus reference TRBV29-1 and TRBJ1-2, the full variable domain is SAVISQKPSRDICQRGTSLTIQCQVDSQVTMMFWYRQQPGQSLTLIATANQGSEATYESGFVIDKFPISRPNLTFSTLTVSNMSPEDSSIYLCSVVRGYGYTFGSGTRLTVV.